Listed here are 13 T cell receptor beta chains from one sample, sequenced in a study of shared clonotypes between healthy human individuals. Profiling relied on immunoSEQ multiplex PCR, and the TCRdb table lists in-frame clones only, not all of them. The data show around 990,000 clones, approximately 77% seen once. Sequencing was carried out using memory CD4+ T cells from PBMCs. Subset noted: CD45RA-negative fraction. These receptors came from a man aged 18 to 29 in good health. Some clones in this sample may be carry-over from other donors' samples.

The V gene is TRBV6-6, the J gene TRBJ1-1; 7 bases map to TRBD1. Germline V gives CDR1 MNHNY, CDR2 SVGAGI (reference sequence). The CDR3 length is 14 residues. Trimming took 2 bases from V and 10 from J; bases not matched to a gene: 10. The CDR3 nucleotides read TGTGCCAGCAGTTACAGGAGGGGGCTGGTTGGAGCTTTCTTT. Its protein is CASSYRRGLVGAFF.

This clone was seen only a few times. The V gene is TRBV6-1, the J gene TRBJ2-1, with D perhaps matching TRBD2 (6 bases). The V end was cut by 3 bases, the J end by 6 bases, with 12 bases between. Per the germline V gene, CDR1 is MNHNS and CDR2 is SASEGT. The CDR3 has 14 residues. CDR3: CASSEGLAINEQFF. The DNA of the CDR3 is TGTGCCAGCAGTGAGGGACTGGCCATCAATGAGCAGTTCTTC.

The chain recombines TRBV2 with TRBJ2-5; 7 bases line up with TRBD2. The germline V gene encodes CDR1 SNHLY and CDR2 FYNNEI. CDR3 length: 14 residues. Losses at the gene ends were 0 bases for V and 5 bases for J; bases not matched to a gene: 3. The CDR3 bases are TGTGCCAGCAGTGAAGCCAGCGGGACCGAGACCCAGTACTTC. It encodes CASSEASGTETQYF.

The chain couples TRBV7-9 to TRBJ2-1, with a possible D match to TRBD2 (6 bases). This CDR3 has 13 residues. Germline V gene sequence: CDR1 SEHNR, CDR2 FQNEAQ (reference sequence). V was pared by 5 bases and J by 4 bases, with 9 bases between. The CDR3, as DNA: TGTGCCAGCAGCCAAGCGGGTTACAATGAGCAGTTCTTC. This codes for CASSQAGYNEQFF. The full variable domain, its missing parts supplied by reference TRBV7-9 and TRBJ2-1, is DTGVSQNPRHKITKRGQNVTFRCDPISEHNRLYWYRQTLGQGPEFLTYFQNEAQLEKSRLLSDRFSAERPKGSFSTLEIQRTEQGDSAMYLCASSQAGYNEQFFGPGTRLTVL.

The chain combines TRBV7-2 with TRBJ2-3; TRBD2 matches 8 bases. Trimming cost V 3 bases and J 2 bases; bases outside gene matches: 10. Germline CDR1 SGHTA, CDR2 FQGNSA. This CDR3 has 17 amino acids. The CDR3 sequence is CASSLAPLAGNTDTQYF. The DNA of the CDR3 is TGTGCCAGCAGCTTGGCCCCTCTAGCGGGTAACACAGATACGCAGTATTTT.

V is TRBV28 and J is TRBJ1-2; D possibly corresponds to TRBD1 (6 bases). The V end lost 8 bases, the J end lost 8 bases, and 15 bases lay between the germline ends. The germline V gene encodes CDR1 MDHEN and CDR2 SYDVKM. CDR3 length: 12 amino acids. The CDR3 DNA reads TGTGCCAGCCTTACCTACAGGGAGGGCTACACCTTC. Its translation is CASLTYREGYTF.

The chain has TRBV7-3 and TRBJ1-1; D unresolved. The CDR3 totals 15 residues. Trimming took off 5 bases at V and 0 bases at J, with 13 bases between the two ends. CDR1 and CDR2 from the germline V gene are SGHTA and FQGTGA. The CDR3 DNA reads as TGTGCCAGCAGCCCACAAGGACTCTTGAACACTGAAGCTTTCTTT. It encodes CASSPQGLLNTEAFF.

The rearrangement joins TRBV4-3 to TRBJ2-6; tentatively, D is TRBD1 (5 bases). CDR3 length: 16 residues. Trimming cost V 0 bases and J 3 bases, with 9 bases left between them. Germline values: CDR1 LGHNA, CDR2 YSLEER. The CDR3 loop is CASSQEGQGGANVLTF. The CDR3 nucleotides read TGCGCCAGCAGCCAAGAAGGCCAGGGTGGGGCCAACGTCCTGACTTTC.

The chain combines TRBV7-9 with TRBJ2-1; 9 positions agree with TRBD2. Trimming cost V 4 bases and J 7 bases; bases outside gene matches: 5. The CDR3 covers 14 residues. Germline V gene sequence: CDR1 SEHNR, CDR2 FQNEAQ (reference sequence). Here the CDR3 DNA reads TGTGCCAGCAGCTCGGGACTAGCACTGAATGAGCAGTTCTTC. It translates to CASSSGLALNEQFF. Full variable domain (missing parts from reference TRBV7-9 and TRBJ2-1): DTGVSQNPRHKITKRGQNVTFRCDPISEHNRLYWYRQTLGQGPEFLTYFQNEAQLEKSRLLSDRFSAERPKGSFSTLEIQRTEQGDSAMYLCASSSGLALNEQFFGPGTRLTVL.

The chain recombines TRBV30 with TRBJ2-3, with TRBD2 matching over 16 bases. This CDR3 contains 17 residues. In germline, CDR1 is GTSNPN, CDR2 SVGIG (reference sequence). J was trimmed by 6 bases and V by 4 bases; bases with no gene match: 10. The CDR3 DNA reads TGTGCCTGGACGTCGGGACTAGCGGGAGGGCCCATGGATACGCAGTATTTT. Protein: CAWTSGLAGGPMDTQYF.

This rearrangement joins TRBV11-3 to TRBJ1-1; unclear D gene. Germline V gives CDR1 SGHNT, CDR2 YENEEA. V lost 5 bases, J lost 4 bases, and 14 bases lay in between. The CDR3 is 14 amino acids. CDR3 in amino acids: CASSPHPGATEAFF. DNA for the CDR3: TGTGCCAGCAGCCCCCACCCCGGAGCCACTGAAGCTTTCTTT.

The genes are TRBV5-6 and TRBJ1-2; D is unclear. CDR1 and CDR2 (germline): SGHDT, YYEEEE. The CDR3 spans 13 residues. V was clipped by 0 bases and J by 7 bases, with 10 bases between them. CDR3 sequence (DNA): TGTGCCAGCAGCTTGGCACGGGAGGGTGGCTACACCTTC. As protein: CASSLAREGGYTF.

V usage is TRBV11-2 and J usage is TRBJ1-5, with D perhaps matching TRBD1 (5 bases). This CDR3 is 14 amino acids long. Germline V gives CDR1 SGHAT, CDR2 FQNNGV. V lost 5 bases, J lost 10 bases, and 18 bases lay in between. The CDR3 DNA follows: TGTGCCAGCAGCAGTCTAACTTTGGGGGGTCCCCAGCATTTT. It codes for CASSSLTLGGPQHF.